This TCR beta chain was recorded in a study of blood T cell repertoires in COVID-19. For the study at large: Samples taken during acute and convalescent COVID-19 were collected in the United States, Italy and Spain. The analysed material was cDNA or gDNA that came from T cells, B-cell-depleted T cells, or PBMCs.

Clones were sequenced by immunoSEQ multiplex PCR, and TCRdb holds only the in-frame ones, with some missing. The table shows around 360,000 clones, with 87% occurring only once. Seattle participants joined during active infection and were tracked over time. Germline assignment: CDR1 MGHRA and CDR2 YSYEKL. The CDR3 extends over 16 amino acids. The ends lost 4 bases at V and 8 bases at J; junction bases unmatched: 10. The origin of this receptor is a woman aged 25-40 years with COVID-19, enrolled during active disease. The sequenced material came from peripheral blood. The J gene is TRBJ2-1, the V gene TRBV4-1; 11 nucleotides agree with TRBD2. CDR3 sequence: CASSPNSGREWDEQFF. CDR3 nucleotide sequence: TGCGCCAGCAGCCCGAATAGCGGGAGGGAGTGGGATGAGCAGTTCTTC.